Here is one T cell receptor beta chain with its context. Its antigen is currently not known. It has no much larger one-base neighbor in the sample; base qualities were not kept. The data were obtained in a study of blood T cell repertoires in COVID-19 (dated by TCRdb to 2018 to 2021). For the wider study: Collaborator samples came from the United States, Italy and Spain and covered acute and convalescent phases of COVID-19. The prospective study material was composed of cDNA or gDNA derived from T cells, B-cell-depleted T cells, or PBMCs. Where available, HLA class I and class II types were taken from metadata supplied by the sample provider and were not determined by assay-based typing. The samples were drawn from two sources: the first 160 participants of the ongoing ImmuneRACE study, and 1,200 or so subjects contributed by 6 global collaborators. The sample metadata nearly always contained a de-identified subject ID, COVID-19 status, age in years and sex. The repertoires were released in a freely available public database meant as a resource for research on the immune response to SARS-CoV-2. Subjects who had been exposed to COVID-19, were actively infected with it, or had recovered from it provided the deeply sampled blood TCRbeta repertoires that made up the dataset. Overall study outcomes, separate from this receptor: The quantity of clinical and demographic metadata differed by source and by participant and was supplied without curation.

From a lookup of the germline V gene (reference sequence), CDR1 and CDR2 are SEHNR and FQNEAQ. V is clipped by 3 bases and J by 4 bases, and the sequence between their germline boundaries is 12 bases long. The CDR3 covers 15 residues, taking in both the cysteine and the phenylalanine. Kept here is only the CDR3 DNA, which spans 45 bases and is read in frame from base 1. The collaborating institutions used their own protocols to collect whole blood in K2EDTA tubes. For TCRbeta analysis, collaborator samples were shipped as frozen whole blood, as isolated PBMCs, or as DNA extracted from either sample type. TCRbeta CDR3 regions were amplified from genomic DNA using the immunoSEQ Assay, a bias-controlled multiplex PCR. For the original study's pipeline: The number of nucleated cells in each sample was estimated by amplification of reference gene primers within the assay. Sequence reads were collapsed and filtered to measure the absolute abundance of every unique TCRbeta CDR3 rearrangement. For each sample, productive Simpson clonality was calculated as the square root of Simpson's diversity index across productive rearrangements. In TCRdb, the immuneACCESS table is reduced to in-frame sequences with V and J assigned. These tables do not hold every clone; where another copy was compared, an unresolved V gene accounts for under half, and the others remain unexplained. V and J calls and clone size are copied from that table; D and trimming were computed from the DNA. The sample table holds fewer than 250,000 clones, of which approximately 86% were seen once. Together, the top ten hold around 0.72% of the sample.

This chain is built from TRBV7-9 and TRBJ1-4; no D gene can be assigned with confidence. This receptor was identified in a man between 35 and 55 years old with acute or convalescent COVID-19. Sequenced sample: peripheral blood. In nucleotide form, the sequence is TGTGCCAGCAGCTTGGGAGGGTCCTTTAATGAAAAACTGTTTTTT. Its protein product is CASSLGGSFNEKLFF.